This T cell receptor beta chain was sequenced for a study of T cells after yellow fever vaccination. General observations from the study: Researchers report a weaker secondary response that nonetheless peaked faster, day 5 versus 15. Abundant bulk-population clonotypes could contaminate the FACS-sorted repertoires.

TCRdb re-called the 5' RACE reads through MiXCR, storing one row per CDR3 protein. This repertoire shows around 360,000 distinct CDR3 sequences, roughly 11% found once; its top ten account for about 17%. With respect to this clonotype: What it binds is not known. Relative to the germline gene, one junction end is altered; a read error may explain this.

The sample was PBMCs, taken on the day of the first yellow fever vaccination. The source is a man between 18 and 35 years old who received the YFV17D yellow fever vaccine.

This chain's CDR3 is CASSQDFLRARGF. The CDR3 DNA reads TGTGCCAGCAGCCAAGACTTCTTGAGGGCCCGAGGTTTT. This chain uses TRBV14 with TRBJ1-1; D is unclear. In germline, CDR1 is SGHDN, CDR2 FVKESK. The CDR3 has 13 amino acids.